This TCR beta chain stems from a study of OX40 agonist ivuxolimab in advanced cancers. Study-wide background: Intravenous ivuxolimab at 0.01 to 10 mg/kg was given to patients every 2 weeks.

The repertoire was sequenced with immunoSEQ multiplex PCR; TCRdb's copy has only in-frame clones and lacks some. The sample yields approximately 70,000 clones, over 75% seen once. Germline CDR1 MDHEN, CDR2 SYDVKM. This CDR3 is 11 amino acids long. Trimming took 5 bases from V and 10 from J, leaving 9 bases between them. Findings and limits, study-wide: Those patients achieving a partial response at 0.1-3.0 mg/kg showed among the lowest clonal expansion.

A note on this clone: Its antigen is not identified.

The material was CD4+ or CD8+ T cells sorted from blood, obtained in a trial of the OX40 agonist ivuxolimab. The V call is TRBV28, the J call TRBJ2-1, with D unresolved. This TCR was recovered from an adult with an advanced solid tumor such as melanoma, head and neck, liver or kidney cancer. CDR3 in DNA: TGTGCCAGCAGTGCACAACGGGAGCAGTTCTTC. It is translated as CASSAQREQFF.